Listed below are T cell receptor beta chains from one sample, sequenced in a study of blood T cell repertoires in COVID-19. The table came from immunoSEQ multiplex PCR; TCRdb's copy has only in-frame clones and leaves some out. The profile shows about 110,000 clones, less than 85% of them singletons. Sequencing was performed on peripheral blood. These receptors all stem from an elderly woman with acute or convalescent COVID-19. Each CDR3 is given with its conserved first and last residue. The D gene is left open where the match is weak. Some rows mark clone size as missing; the rest say once, few, many or name a class of expanded clone.

clone size	J gene	D gene	V gene	CDR3 DNA	CDR3 protein
-	TRBJ1-2	-	TRBV19	TGTGCCAGTAGTAGAGACTATGGCTACACCTTC	CASSRDYGYTF
-	TRBJ2-5	-	TRBV12-3/TRBV12-4	TGTGCCAGCAGTTCTCTAGAGACCCAGTACTTC	CASSSLETQYF
once	TRBJ2-2	TRBD2	TRBV12-3/TRBV12-4	TGTGCCAGCCGACTAGCGCGTACCGGGGAGCTGTTTTTT	CASRLARTGELFF
-	TRBJ1-2	-	TRBV5-1	TGCGCCAGCAGCTTGGATTCACGGGGGAACTATGGCTACACCTTC	CASSLDSRGNYGYTF
few	TRBJ2-2	-	TRBV27	TGTGCCAGCTTACGGGGAACGAACACCGGGGAGCTGTTTTTT	CASLRGTNTGELFF
once	TRBJ2-7	-	TRBV27	TGTGCCAGCAGTTTAAGGGGCGGCCCCCACGAGCAGTACTTC	CASSLRGGPHEQYF
-	TRBJ2-3	-	TRBV10-1	TGCGCCAGCAGTGAGCCTGGACAGTTAGCTAGCACAGATACGCAGTATTTT	CASSEPGQLASTDTQYF
-	TRBJ1-6	TRBD1	TRBV3-1/TRBV3-2	TGTGCCAGCAGCCACCCACTCGCCGGGACAGCTAATTCACCCCTCCACTTT	CASSHPLAGTANSPLHF
-	TRBJ1-1	-	TRBV5-1	TGCGCCAGCAGCTTGGTGTCTGACATGAACACTGAAGCTTTCTTT	CASSLVSDMNTEAFF
few	TRBJ2-7	-	TRBV28	TGTGCCAGCAGTCCGAATCCGCCCGGGCAGTACTTC	CASSPNPPGQYF
-	TRBJ1-1	-	TRBV30	TGTGCCTGGAGTGTCGGGGGGCAAGAAGCTTTCTTT	CAWSVGGQEAFF
few	TRBJ2-7	TRBD1	TRBV11-3	TGTGCCAGCAGCTCGGGACAGACGTCCTACGAGCAGTACTTC	CASSSGQTSYEQYF
few	TRBJ2-7	-	TRBV4-2	TGTGCCAGCAGCCAAGCGTCCTCGGGGGGCATCTACGAGCAGTACTTC	CASSQASSGGIYEQYF
once	TRBJ1-4	-	TRBV7-7	TGTGCTAGCAGCCTGTTTACAGGGCCAACTAATGAAAAACTGTTTTTT	CASSLFTGPTNEKLFF
-	TRBJ2-1	-	TRBV3-1/TRBV3-2	TGTGCCAGCAGCTCTGGAGGTCGGGAGACTGAGCAGTTCTTC	CASSSGGRETEQFF
-	TRBJ2-7	TRBD1	TRBV29-1	TGCAGCGTCGCCCCGGGACAGGGAATCTACGAGCAGTACTTC	CSVAPGQGIYEQYF